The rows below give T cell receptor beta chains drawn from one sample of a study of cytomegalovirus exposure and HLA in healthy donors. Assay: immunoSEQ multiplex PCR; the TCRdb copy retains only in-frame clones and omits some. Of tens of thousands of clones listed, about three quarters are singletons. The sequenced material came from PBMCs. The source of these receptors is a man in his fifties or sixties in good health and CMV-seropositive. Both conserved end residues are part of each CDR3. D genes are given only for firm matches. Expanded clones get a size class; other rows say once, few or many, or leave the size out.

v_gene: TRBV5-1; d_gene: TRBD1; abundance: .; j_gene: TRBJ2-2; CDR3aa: CASSLAWPRQGSTGELFF; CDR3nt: TGCGCCAGCAGCTTGGCTTGGCCGCGACAGGGCAGCACCGGGGAGCTGTTTTTT
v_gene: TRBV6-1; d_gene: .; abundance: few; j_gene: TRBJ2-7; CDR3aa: CASSEGQGGPYEQYF; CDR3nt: TGTGCCAGCAGTGAAGGTCAGGGGGGACCCTACGAGCAGTACTTC
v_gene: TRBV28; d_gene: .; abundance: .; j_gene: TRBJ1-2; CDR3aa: CASSLLVQGYGYTF; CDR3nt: TGTGCCAGCAGTTTATTGGTCCAGGGGTATGGCTACACCTTC
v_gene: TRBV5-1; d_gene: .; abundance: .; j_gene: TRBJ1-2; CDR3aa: CASTSGENYGYTF; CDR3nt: TGCGCCAGCACGTCCGGGGAAAACTATGGCTACACCTTC
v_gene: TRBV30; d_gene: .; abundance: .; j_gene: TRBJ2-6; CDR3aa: CAWSSIFVGSGANVLTF; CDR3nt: TGTGCCTGGAGTAGCATATTCGTCGGCTCTGGGGCCAACGTCCTGACTTTC
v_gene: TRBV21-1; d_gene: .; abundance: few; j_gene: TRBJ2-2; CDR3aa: CARSSGTQNTGELFF; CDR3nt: TGTGCCAGAAGTTCAGGAACCCAGAACACCGGGGAGCTGTTTTTT
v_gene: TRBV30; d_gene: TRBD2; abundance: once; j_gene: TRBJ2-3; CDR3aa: CACPAAGRGDTQYF; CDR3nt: TGTGCCTGCCCCGCAGCGGGGAGAGGAGATACGCAGTATTTT
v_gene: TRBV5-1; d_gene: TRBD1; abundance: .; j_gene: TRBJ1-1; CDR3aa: CASSLTGTGAMNTEAFF; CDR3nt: TGCGCCAGCAGCTTAACCGGGACAGGGGCTATGAACACTGAAGCTTTCTTT
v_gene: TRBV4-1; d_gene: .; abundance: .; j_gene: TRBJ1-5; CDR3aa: CASSLEGDSNQPQHF; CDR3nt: TGCGCCAGCAGCCTGGAAGGGGATAGCAATCAGCCCCAGCATTTT
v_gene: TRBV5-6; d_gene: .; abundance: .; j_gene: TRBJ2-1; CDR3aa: CASTRVQNYDEQFF; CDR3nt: TGTGCCAGCACGAGGGTTCAAAACTACGATGAGCAGTTCTTC
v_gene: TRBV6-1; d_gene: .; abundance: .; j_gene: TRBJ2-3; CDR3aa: CASSPWGLTDTQYF; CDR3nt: TGTGCCAGCAGCCCCTGGGGACTCACAGATACGCAGTATTTT
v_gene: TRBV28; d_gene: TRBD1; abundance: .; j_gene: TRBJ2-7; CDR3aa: CASVPGQGYEQYF; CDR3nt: TGTGCCAGTGTGCCGGGACAGGGTTACGAGCAGTACTTC
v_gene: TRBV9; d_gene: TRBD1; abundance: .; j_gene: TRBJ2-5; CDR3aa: CASTLTQGVQETQYF; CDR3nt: TGTGCCAGCACCCTAACTCAGGGGGTGCAAGAGACCCAGTACTTC
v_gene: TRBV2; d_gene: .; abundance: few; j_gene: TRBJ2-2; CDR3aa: CASQTSGITGELFF; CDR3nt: TGTGCCAGCCAGACGAGCGGAATTACCGGGGAGCTGTTTTTT
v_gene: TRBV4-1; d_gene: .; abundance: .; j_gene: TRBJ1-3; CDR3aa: CASSQDMPDSGNTIYF; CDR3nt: TGCGCCAGCAGCCAAGATATGCCAGACTCTGGAAACACCATATATTTT
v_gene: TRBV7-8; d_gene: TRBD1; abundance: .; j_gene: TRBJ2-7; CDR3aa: CASSQTGRYEQYF; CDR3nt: TGTGCCAGCAGTCAGACAGGGCGCTACGAGCAGTACTTC
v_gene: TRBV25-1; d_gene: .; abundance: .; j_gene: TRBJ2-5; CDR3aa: CASSDTRGTQYF; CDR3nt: TGTGCCAGCAGTGATACAAGGGGGACCCAGTACTTC
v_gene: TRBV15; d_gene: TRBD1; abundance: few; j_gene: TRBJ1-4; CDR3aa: CATSRDRDSINEKLFF; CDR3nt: TGTGCCACCAGCAGAGATAGGGACAGTATTAATGAAAAACTGTTTTTT
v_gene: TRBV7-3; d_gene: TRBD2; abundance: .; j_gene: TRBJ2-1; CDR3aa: CASSLQASGRAGDEQFF; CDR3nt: TGTGCCAGCAGCTTACAGGCTAGCGGGAGGGCCGGGGATGAGCAGTTCTTC
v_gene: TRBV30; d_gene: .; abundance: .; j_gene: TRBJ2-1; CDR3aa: CAWSSRRGFTSYNEQFF; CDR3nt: TGTGCCTGGAGTTCTAGACGCGGGTTTACCTCCTACAATGAGCAGTTCTTC
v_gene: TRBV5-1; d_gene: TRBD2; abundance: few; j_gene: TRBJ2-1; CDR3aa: CASSLGGLAGRGEQFF; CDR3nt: TGCGCCAGCAGCTTGGGGGGACTAGCGGGAAGGGGTGAGCAGTTCTTC
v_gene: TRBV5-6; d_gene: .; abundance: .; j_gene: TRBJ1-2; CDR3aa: CASSLVRGNYGYTF; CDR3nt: TGTGCCAGCAGCTTGGTTCGGGGAAACTATGGCTACACCTTC
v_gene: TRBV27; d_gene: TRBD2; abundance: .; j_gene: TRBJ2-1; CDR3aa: CASSAFSGRNRYNEQFF; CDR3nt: TGTGCCAGCAGTGCGTTCAGCGGGAGGAATCGCTACAATGAGCAGTTCTTC
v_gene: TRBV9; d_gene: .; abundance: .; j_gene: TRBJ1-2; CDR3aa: CASSGQGGNYGYTF; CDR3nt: TGTGCCAGCAGCGGTCAGGGAGGCAACTATGGCTACACCTTC
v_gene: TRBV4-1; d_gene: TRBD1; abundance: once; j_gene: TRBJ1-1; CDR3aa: CASSQEDRGNRAFF; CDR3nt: TGCGCCAGCAGCCAAGAGGACAGGGGGAACCGAGCTTTCTTT
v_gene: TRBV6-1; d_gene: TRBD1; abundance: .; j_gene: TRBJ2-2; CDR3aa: CASRGDRGTGELFF; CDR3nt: TGTGCCAGCAGAGGGGACAGGGGGACCGGGGAGCTGTTTTTT
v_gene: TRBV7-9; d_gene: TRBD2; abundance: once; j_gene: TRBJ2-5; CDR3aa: CASSQVGTNQETQYF; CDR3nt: TGTGCCAGCAGCCAAGTTGGGACTAATCAAGAGACCCAGTACTTC
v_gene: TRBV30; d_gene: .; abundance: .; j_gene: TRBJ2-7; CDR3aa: CAWSVFQGRTYEQYF; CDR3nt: TGTGCCTGGAGTGTATTCCAGGGGCGTACCTACGAGCAGTACTTC
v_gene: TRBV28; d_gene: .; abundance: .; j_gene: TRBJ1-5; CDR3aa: CASSLTLDSVVNQPQHF; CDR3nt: TGTGCCAGCAGCTTGACCCTGGACAGTGTAGTTAATCAGCCCCAGCATTTT
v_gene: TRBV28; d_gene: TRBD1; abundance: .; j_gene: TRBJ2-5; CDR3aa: CASSPRQGWDETQYF; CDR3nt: TGTGCCAGCAGTCCACGACAGGGGTGGGACGAGACCCAGTACTTC
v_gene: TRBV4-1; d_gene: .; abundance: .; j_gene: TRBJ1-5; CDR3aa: CASSSRENNQPQHF; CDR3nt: TGCGCCAGCAGCTCCCGGGAGAATAATCAGCCCCAGCATTTT
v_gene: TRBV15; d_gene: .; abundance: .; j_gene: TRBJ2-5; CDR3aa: CATSRDIQGREETQYF; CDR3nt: TGTGCCACCAGCAGAGATATACAGGGAAGGGAAGAGACCCAGTACTTC
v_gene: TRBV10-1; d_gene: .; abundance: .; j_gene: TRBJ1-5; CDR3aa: CASSAGFNQPQHF; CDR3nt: TGCGCCAGCAGTGCGGGATTCAATCAGCCCCAGCATTTT
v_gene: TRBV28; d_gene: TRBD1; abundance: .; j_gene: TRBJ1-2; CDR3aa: CASSLWTEGANGYTF; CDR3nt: TGTGCCAGCAGTCTCTGGACAGAGGGGGCAAATGGCTACACCTTC
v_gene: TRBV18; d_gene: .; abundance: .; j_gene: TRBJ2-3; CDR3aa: CASSPGILPTDTQYF; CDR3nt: TGTGCCAGCTCACCCGGGATTTTACCCACAGATACGCAGTATTTT
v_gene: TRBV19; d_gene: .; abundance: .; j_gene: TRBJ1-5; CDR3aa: CASSILYRARNNQPQHF; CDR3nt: TGTGCCAGTAGTATCTTATACAGGGCGAGGAACAATCAGCCCCAGCATTTT
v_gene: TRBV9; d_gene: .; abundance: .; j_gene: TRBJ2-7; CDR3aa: CASSVAQDSFYEQYF; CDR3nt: TGTGCCAGCAGCGTAGCCCAGGACAGTTTCTACGAGCAGTACTTC
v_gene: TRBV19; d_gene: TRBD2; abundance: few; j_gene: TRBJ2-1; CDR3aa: CASSIREGLHNEQFF; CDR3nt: TGTGCCAGTAGTATAAGGGAGGGGTTGCACAATGAGCAGTTCTTC
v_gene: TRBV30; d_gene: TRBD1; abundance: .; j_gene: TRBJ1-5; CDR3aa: CAWSGLGQGRNQPQHF; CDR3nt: TGTGCCTGGAGTGGGCTAGGACAGGGCCGCAATCAGCCCCAGCATTTT
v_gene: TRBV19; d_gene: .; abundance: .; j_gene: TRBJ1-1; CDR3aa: CASSEGVNTEAFF; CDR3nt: TGTGCCAGTAGTGAGGGCGTGAACACTGAAGCTTTCTTT
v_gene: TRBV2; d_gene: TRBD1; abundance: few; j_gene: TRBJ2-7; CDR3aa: CASSADRQGVKYF; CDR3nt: TGTGCCAGCAGCGCCGATCGACAGGGGGTAAAGTACTTC
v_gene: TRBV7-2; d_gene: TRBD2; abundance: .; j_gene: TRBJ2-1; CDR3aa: CASSLGTSGRNEQFF; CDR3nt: TGTGCCAGCAGCTTAGGGACTAGCGGGAGGAATGAGCAGTTCTTC
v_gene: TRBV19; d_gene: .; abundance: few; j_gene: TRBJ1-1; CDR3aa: CASSAGLLGLNTEAFF; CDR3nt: TGTGCCAGTAGTGCGGGTCTCCTGGGCTTGAACACTGAAGCTTTCTTT
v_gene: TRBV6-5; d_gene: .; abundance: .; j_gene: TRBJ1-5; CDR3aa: CASSYGQGYNQPQHF; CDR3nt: TGTGCCAGCAGTTACGGGCAGGGTTACAATCAGCCCCAGCATTTT
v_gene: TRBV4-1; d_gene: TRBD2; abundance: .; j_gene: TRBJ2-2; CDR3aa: CASSPSRSGTTTGELLF; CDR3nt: TGCGCCAGCAGCCCTTCCCGGTCCGGGACTACCACCGGGGAGCTGCTTTTT
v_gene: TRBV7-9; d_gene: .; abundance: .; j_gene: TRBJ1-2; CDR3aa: CASSALQGYNGYTF; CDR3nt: TGTGCCAGCAGCGCCCTACAGGGTTACAATGGCTACACCTTC
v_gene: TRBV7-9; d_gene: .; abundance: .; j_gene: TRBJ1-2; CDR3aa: CASSLDRRPGYTF; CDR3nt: TGTGCCAGCAGCTTAGATAGGCGGCCTGGCTACACCTTC
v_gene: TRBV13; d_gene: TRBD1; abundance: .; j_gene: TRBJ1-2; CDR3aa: CASSSGQRNYGYTF; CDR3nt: TGTGCCAGCAGCTCGGGACAGAGAAACTATGGCTACACCTTC
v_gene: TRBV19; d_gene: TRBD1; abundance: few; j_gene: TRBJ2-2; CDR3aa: CASILTPGTGATGELFF; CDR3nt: TGTGCCAGTATCCTGACCCCCGGGACAGGGGCCACCGGGGAGCTGTTTTTT
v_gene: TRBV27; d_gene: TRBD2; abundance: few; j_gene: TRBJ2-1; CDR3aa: CASAAGGYEQFF; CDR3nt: TGTGCCAGCGCAGCGGGGGGTTATGAGCAGTTCTTC
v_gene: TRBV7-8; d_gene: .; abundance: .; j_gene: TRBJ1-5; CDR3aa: CASRPNDRILDQPQHF; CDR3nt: TGTGCCAGCAGGCCTAATGATAGGATCCTAGATCAGCCCCAGCATTTT
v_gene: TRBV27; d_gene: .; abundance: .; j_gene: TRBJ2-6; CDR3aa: CASSPQNRLRVLTF; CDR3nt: TGTGCCAGCAGTCCCCAAAACAGGTTAAGGGTCCTGACTTTC
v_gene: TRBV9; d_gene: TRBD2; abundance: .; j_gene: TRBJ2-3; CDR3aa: CASSEGAGELSTDTQYF; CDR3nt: TGTGCCAGCAGCGAGGGAGCGGGGGAGCTTAGCACAGATACGCAGTATTTT
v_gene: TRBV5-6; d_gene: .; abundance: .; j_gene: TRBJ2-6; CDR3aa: CASSHGRGVSGANVLTF; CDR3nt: TGTGCCAGCAGCCATGGGAGGGGGGTCTCTGGGGCCAACGTCCTGACTTTC
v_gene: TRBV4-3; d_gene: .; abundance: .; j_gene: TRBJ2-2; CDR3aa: CASSQDRAGLPTGELFF; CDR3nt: TGCGCCAGCAGCCAAGATCGTGCGGGACTTCCCACCGGGGAGCTGTTTTTT
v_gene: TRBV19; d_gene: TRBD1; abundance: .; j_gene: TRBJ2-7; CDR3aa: CASSIARDSEQYF; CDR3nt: TGTGCCAGTAGTATAGCCCGGGACAGCGAGCAGTACTTC
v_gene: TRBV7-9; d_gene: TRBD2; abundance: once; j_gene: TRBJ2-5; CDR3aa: CASSLTGAGGQETQYF; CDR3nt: TGTGCCAGCAGCTTGACGGGGGCGGGAGGACAAGAGACCCAGTACTTC
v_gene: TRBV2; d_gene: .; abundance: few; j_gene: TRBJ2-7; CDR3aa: CASNGGGHEQYF; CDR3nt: TGTGCCAGCAACGGAGGGGGCCACGAGCAGTACTTC